These 32 T cell receptor beta chains were all obtained from the same sample, sequenced in a study of long-term antiretroviral therapy in people with HIV. Samples were assayed with immunoSEQ v3.0 at survey level. Method: immunoSEQ multiplex PCR; TCRdb's copy keeps in-frame clones and lacks some. The sample holds some 7,900 clones, roughly four fifths seen once. The sequences come from unsorted PBMCs, collected 0.6 years before starting antiretroviral therapy. Receptors originate from a man aged 35-49 years with HIV.

The chain links TRBV6-1 to TRBJ2-4; 7 nucleotides align to TRBD1. The trim removed 7 bases at V and 5 bases at J, leaving 2 bases unmatched. CDR1 is MNHNS, CDR2 SASEGT, per germline. The CDR3 has 12 residues. This chain's CDR3 is CASNGQENIQYF. Written as DNA, the CDR3 is TGTGCCAGCAACGGACAGGAAAACATTCAGTACTTC.

This clone has a single count. The rearrangement joins TRBV6-5 to TRBJ2-7; possible D gene TRBD1, 6 bases. The length of the CDR3 is 14 residues. CDR1 is MNHEY, CDR2 SVGAGI, per germline. V shed 4 bases and J shed 1 base, with 11 bases lying between them. CDR3 region: CASSSFGQSYEQYF. The CDR3 coding sequence is TGTGCCAGCAGTTCTTTCGGACAGTCCTACGAGCAGTACTTC.

This sequence joins TRBV6-5 and TRBJ2-2; tentative D call: TRBD2 (7 bases). Germline assignment: CDR1 MNHEY and CDR2 SVGAGI. The V gene lost 4 bases and the J gene lost 5 bases, with 17 bases spanning the gap. This CDR3 comprises 16 residues. The CDR3 DNA follows: TGTGCCAGCAGTTTAGGGGGGGCAGGGAAGACCGGGGAGCTGTTTTTT. This sequence encodes CASSLGGAGKTGELFF.

A single count supports this clone. V is TRBV30 and J is TRBJ1-4, with D possibly matching TRBD1 (6 bases). CDR1 GTSNPN and CDR2 SVGIG come from the germline V gene (reference sequence). The CDR3 sequence is 13 residues long. The germline V and J ends were trimmed by 7 bases and 5 bases, with 14 bases remaining between them. CDR3 coding DNA: TGTGCCTTCGGACAGCCACTAAATGAAAAACTGTTTTTT. Its protein is CAFGQPLNEKLFF.

The rearrangement links TRBV2 to TRBJ2-7; D remains unclear. This CDR3 has 13 amino acids. Per the germline V gene, CDR1 is SNHLY and CDR2 is FYNNEI. The V gene lost 1 base and the J gene lost 3 bases, with 7 bases spanning the gap. The CDR3 region has the DNA TGTGCCAGCAGTGAAGTCGGCCTCTACGAGCAGTACTTC. It translates to CASSEVGLYEQYF.

This chain connects TRBV5-1 to TRBJ1-4; D ambiguous. Trimming removed 0 bases from V and 5 bases from J, with 5 bases in between. Germline V gene sequence: CDR1 SGHRS, CDR2 YFSETQ. There are 13 residues in the CDR3. The CDR3 nucleotides are TGCGCCAGCAGCTTGGGAGGGAATGAAAAACTGTTTTTT. Protein sequence: CASSLGGNEKLFF.

V usage is TRBV6-5 and J usage is TRBJ1-2; no clear D gene. Germline V CDR1 and CDR2: MNHEY, SVGAGI. Trimming pared 3 bases from V and 8 bases from J, leaving 10 bases between. The CDR3 is 12 residues long. CDR3 bases: TGTGCCAGCAGTTATGGGGAGGGAGGCTACACCTTC. Translation gives CASSYGEGGYTF.

This clone was detected only once. CDR3 nucleotide sequence: TGTGCCAGCAGCAAAGGCGGGGGAACCTACGAGCAGTACTTC. Translated, it gives CASSKGGGTYEQYF. The chain couples TRBV21-1 to TRBJ2-7; TRBD2, as called in the table, went unchecked against the DNA. TRBV21-1 is listed as a pseudogene. This CDR3 has 14 residues.

This clone was observed a few times. V gene TRBV4-1 combines with J gene TRBJ1-1; D unresolved. The CDR3 length is 13 residues. Trimming took off 3 bases at V and 2 bases at J, with 7 bases between the two ends. The germline V gene has CDR1 MGHRA and CDR2 YSYEKL. The CDR3 nucleotides read TGCGCCAGCAGCCAGGGGATAAACACTGAAGCTTTCTTT. Amino acids: CASSQGINTEAFF.

This chain joins TRBV5-1 and TRBJ2-7; either TRBD1 or TRBD2 may supply D (5 bases each). The CDR3 has 14 residues. Germline values: CDR1 SGHRS, CDR2 YFSETQ. Deletions cut 9 bases from V and 6 bases from J, with 22 bases between. DNA of the CDR3: TGCGCCACCTCAGGGATGGCAGGTGGGAGCGAGCAGTACTTC. As protein: CATSGMAGGSEQYF. The variable domain in full, with the rest retrieved from reference TRBV5-1 and TRBJ2-7, is KAGVTQTPRYLIKTRGQQVTLSCSPISGHRSVSWYQQTPGQGLQFLFEYFSETQRNKGNFPGRFSGRQFSNSRSEMNVSTLELGDSALYLCATSGMAGGSEQYFGPGTRLTVT.

This clone has more than one count but fewer than ten. The chain couples TRBV5-6 to TRBJ1-1, with D unclear. With 0 bases removed from V and 11 bases from J, the gap between germline ends came to 17 bases. The CDR3 runs 14 residues. CDR1 is SGHDT, CDR2 YYEEEE, per germline. The CDR3: CASSLGQYDGDAFF. CDR3 sequence (DNA): TGTGCCAGCAGCTTGGGTCAATATGACGGTGATGCTTTCTTT.

The gene calls are TRBV5-1 and TRBJ2-2, with 9 positions matching TRBD2. The CDR3 has 16 amino acids. Germline V CDR1 and CDR2: SGHRS, YFSETQ. V was pared by 1 base and J by 5 bases, with 6 bases of the junction left unmatched. CDR3 amino acids: CASSLQAGGLTGELFF. In DNA form, the CDR3 reads TGCGCCAGCAGCTTGCAGGCGGGGGGGCTTACCGGGGAGCTGTTTTTT.

This rearrangement joins TRBV5-1 to TRBJ2-3; D is uncertain. The CDR3 has 11 residues. Between the trimmed V and J ends, which lost 2 bases and 2 bases, there was a span of 0 bases. CDR1 SGHRS and CDR2 YFSETQ come from the germline V gene. CDR3 DNA sequence: TGCGCCAGCAGCTTCACAGATACGCAGTATTTT. It is translated as CASSFTDTQYF.

This sequence joins TRBV6-4 and TRBJ2-3, with D perhaps TRBD2 (6 bases). The CDR3 runs to 13 residues. Trimming removed 3 bases at V and 6 bases at J, with 10 bases between. Germline V gene lookup returns CDR1 MRHNA and CDR2 SNTAGT. The CDR3 DNA follows: TGTGCCAGCAGTGAACGGAGGGGCGATACGCAGTATTTT. It is translated as CASSERRGDTQYF.

The chain recombines TRBV7-2 with TRBJ2-7; D is possibly TRBD2 (6 bases). The CDR3 has 15 residues. Germline V gene data show CDR1 as SGHTA and CDR2 as FQGNSA. Trimming shortened V by 5 bases and J by 3 bases, and 17 bases separated the two germline ends. The CDR3 is CASSTRDGGDYEQYF. In nucleotides, the CDR3 is TGTGCCAGCAGCACTCGGGACGGAGGGGACTACGAGCAGTACTTC. The whole variable domain, remainder taken from reference TRBV7-2 and TRBJ2-7, is GAGVSQSPSNKVTEKGKDVELRCDPISGHTALYWYRQSLGQGLEFLIYFQGNSAPDKSGLPSDRFSAERTGGSVSTLTIQRTQQEDSAVYLCASSTRDGGDYEQYFGPGTRLTVT.

V is TRBV6-5 and J is TRBJ1-2, with D unclear. Trimming left V 0 bases short and J 5 bases short, with 4 bases between. The CDR3 loop spans 12 amino acids. Germline loops: CDR1 MNHEY, CDR2 SVGAGI. CDR3 loop: CASSYSGYGYTF. The CDR3 bases are TGTGCCAGCAGTTACTCGGGTTATGGCTACACCTTC.

This chain links TRBV5-1 with TRBJ2-5, with 7 bases that match TRBD2. The CDR3 extends over 15 amino acids. Per the germline V gene, CDR1 is SGHRS and CDR2 is YFSETQ. J gave up 6 bases and V 2 bases, and 10 bases lay outside the gene matches. The DNA of the CDR3 is TGCGCCAGCAGCTTATTAGGGGAGGGGACGAAGACCCAGTACTTC. The encoded protein is CASSLLGEGTKTQYF.

The V call is TRBV9, the J call TRBJ2-7, with D perhaps matching TRBD1 or TRBD2 (6 bases each). From germline, CDR1 is SGDLS and CDR2 YYNGEE. Trimming took 0 bases from V and 5 from J, leaving 9 bases between them. This CDR3 has 13 residues. This CDR3 is CASSVGGGNEQYF. The CDR3 nucleotides read TGTGCCAGCAGCGTAGGAGGGGGGAACGAGCAGTACTTC.

The chain is built from TRBV7-2 and TRBJ1-6; D gene ambiguous. Trimming removed 1 base at V and 9 bases at J, with 7 bases between. Germline-derived CDR1 and CDR2 are SGHTA and FQGNSA. This CDR3 is built from 13 residues. The CDR3 here is CASSLVGFSPLHF. The CDR3 region has the DNA TGTGCCAGCAGCTTAGTCGGGTTTTCACCCCTCCACTTT.

The rearrangement links TRBV27 to TRBJ1-2; D is perhaps TRBD1 (5 bases). V lost 4 bases to trimming and J lost 6 bases, with 12 bases between them. The V gene's germline CDR1 is MNHEY and CDR2 SMNVEV (reference sequence). There are 13 residues in the CDR3. DNA of the CDR3: TGTGCCAGCAGTTGGGGTAAGGGGAATGGCTACACCTTC. Its protein is CASSWGKGNGYTF.

The gene calls are TRBV6-5 and TRBJ2-7; no firm D call. Per germline, CDR1 MNHEY and CDR2 SVGAGI. V was pared by 4 bases and J by 1 base, with 11 bases between. The CDR3 is 14 amino acids. The CDR3 nucleotides are TGTGCCAGCAGTTTATCGGCGACGTCCTACGAGCAGTACTTC. Translated, it gives CASSLSATSYEQYF.

V is TRBV18 and J is TRBJ1-4, with D hard to call. CDR1 KGHSH and CDR2 LQKENI come from the germline V gene. The CDR3 is 15 residues long. V lost 4 bases and J 7 bases, leaving 16 bases between the germline ends. CDR3 DNA sequence: TGTGCCAGCTCACACCGGGCCCAAGTGGGTGAAAAACTGTTTTTT. It codes for CASSHRAQVGEKLFF.

The genes are TRBV5-6 and TRBJ1-5; the D is unclear. This CDR3 has 14 residues. Germline V CDR1 and CDR2: SGHDT, YYEEEE. V was shortened by 1 base and J by 0 bases, with 5 bases between the two germline ends. The CDR3 DNA reads as TGTGCCAGCAGCTTGTCGAGTAGCAATCAGCCCCAGCATTTT. The encoded protein is CASSLSSSNQPQHF.

V usage is TRBV6-6 and J usage is TRBJ1-1; D is uncertain. V was cut by 4 bases and J by 3 bases, with 15 bases left in between. CDR3 length: 15 amino acids. CDR1 and CDR2 (germline): MNHNY, SVGAGI (reference sequence). The CDR3 here is CASSSPLYIDTEAFF. CDR3 nucleotides: TGTGCCAGCAGTTCACCCTTATACATAGACACTGAAGCTTTCTTT.

The chain uses TRBV11-2 and TRBJ1-5, with a tentative D call TRBD1 (6 bases). The germline CDR1 and CDR2 sequences are SGHAT and FQNNGV. The CDR3 is made up of 16 amino acids. Trimming took off 1 base at V and 7 bases at J, with 17 bases between the two ends. This chain's CDR3 is CASSLGIQGRVQPQHF. The CDR3 DNA sequence: TGTGCCAGCAGCTTAGGAATACAGGGCCGGGTGCAGCCCCAGCATTTT.

The V and J genes are TRBV29-1 and TRBJ2-5, with 8 bases aligning to TRBD2. V lost 5 bases to trimming and J lost 3 bases; unmatched junction nucleotides: 2. The CDR3 has 12 amino acids. Germline V lookup: CDR1 SQVTM, CDR2 ANQGSEA. The CDR3 spells CSVSGGEETQYF. In DNA form, the CDR3 reads TGCAGCGTTTCGGGGGGGGAAGAGACCCAGTACTTC.

This chain joins TRBV29-1 and TRBJ1-1, with D unresolved. Germline assignment: CDR1 SQVTM and CDR2 ANQGSEA. The CDR3 contains 13 residues. The V end lost 5 bases, the J end lost 0 bases, and 10 bases lay between the germline ends. The CDR3 here is CSVQTLMNTEAFF. The DNA of the CDR3 is TGCAGCGTTCAGACACTCATGAACACTGAAGCTTTCTTT.

The chain uses TRBV14 and TRBJ1-6; D is possibly TRBD1 (5 bases). The CDR3 sequence is 16 residues long. Trimming stripped 3 bases from V and 2 bases from J, with 11 bases between. Germline V gene lookup returns CDR1 SGHDN and CDR2 FVKESK. The CDR3 DNA follows: TGTGCCAGCAGCCATAGAGGGGTAACCTATAATTCACCCCTCCACTTT. Its protein is CASSHRGVTYNSPLHF.

The chain joins TRBV20-1 to TRBJ2-3, with D hard to call. Per germline, CDR1 DFQATT and CDR2 SNEGSKA (reference sequence). The CDR3 contains 11 residues. Trimming took 2 bases from V and 6 from J, leaving 6 bases between them. CDR3 amino acids: CSARMVDTQYF. The CDR3 DNA reads TGCAGTGCTAGAATGGTGGATACGCAGTATTTT.

The chain uses TRBV11-1 and TRBJ2-2; 7 bases fit TRBD1. This CDR3 comprises 15 residues. CDR1 is SGHAT and CDR2 is FQDESV in the germline V gene (reference sequence). V lost 4 bases, J lost 7 bases, and 9 bases stayed unmatched. CDR3 DNA sequence: TGTGCCAGCAGCTCCTCGACAGGGTTGATCGGGGAGCTGTTTTTT. Translation gives CASSSSTGLIGELFF.

The V and J genes are TRBV18 and TRBJ1-3; tentatively, D is TRBD1 (5 bases). Germline CDR1 is KGHSH and CDR2 is LQKENI. Trimming cost V 1 base and J 0 bases, with 13 bases left between them. The CDR3 spans 17 residues. CDR3 loop: CASSPRSLQGSGNTIYF. DNA of the CDR3: TGTGCCAGCTCACCACGGAGCCTGCAGGGCTCTGGAAACACCATATATTTT.

Only a few counts were recorded for this clone. The chain recombines TRBV2 with TRBJ1-5; D gene uncertain. Trimming stripped 2 bases from V and 4 bases from J, with 18 bases between. The CDR3 sequence is 17 residues long. Germline-derived CDR1 and CDR2 are SNHLY and FYNNEI. DNA for the CDR3: TGTGCCAGCAGTGAAACCGTCGATCCCGAGAGGAATCAGCCCCAGCATTTT. As protein: CASSETVDPERNQPQHF.